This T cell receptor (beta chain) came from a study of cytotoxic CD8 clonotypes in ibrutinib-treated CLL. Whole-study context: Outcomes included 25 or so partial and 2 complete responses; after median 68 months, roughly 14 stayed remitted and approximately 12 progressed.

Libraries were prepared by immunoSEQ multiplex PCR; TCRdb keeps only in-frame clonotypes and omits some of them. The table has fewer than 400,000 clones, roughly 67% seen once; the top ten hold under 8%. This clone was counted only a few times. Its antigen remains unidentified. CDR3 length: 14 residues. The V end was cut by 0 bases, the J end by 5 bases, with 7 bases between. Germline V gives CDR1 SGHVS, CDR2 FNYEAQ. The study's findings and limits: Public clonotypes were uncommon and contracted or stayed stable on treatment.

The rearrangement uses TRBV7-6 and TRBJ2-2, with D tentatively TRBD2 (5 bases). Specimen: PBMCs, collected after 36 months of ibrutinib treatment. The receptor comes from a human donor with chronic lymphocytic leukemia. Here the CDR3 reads CASSLAPGTGELFF. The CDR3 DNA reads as TGTGCCAGCAGCTTAGCGCCGGGGACCGGGGAGCTGTTTTTT.